The entry below describes one TCR beta chain. Germline-derived CDR1 and CDR2 are PRHDT and FYEKMQ (reference sequence). This CDR3 region has 19 residues. The V and J ends lost 1 base and 0 bases respectively, with 21 bases between them. This table comes from immunoSEQ multiplex PCR, and its TCRdb copy is limited to in-frame clones, with some not included. There are roughly 120,000 clones in the sample; about 88% occur only once, and more than 2.5% lies in the top ten. The data are from a study of control samples from healthy donors and cancer patients. This clonotype originated in a man aged 45-60 years in good health. This chain links TRBV13 with TRBJ1-2; D call uncertain. The sample comprised blood. CDR3 sequence: CASSLALSPGLNSNYGYTF. The CDR3 nucleotides are TGTGCCAGCAGCTTAGCCCTCTCCCCTGGATTGAATTCTAACTATGGCTACACCTTC.